Below are 30 T cell receptor beta chains sequenced from a single sample in a study of T cell changes during pregnancy in multiple sclerosis. This table comes from immunoSEQ multiplex PCR, and its TCRdb copy is limited to in-frame clones, with some not included. The repertoire holds tens of thousands of clones, with roughly 90% as singletons. Sample: CD8+ T cells from peripheral blood mononuclear cells, taken in the first trimester of pregnancy. The origin of the receptors is a female donor with multiple sclerosis, enrolled in a pregnancy study.

The V gene is TRBV4-2, the J gene TRBJ1-1, with 7 bases identical to TRBD1. Germline V CDR1 and CDR2: LGHNA, YNFKEQ. This CDR3 has 16 amino acids. The J segment lost 1 base and the V segment lost 5 bases, leaving 10 bases of the junction unmatched. CDR3 loop: CASSLGETGKNTEAFF. CDR3 DNA sequence: TGTGCCAGCAGCTTAGGGGAGACAGGGAAGAACACTGAAGCTTTCTTT.

This rearrangement joins TRBV6-1 to TRBJ2-4, with D perhaps matching TRBD1 (6 bases). The CDR3 runs 15 residues. V was trimmed by 4 bases and J by 7 bases, leaving 17 bases between them. CDR1 is MNHNS and CDR2 is SASEGT in the germline V gene. The CDR3 reads CASSADLDSLNIQYF. The DNA of the CDR3 is TGTGCCAGCAGTGCCGACCTGGACAGTCTGAACATTCAGTACTTC.

This chain joins TRBV7-9 and TRBJ2-7; 7 bases map to TRBD2. Germline CDR1 is SEHNR and CDR2 is FQNEAQ (reference sequence). Trimming cost V 2 bases and J 3 bases; bases outside gene matches: 7. There are 15 residues in the CDR3. CDR3 protein: CASSLFGGMDYEQYF. Here the CDR3 DNA reads TGTGCCAGCAGCTTATTCGGGGGGATGGACTACGAGCAGTACTTC.

The chain employs TRBV11-3 and TRBJ1-1; D remains ambiguous. CDR1 is SGHNT, CDR2 YENEEA, per germline. The CDR3 totals 13 residues. The V end lost 5 bases, the J end lost 1 base, and 8 bases lay between the germline ends. The DNA of the CDR3 is TGTGCCAGCAGCCCCGAGAGGAACACTGAAGCTTTCTTT. Protein: CASSPERNTEAFF. The variable domain in full, completed from reference TRBV11-3 and TRBJ1-1, reads EAGVVQSPRYKIIEKKQPVAFWCNPISGHNTLYWYLQNLGQGPELLIRYENEEAVDDSQLPKDRFSAERLKGVDSTLKIQPAELGDSAVYLCASSPERNTEAFFGQGTRLTVV.

The V gene is TRBV6-6, the J gene TRBJ2-3, with 9 bases matching TRBD2. The CDR3 loop spans 16 amino acids. The junction had 11 bases not matched to a gene; V was cut back by 6 bases and J by 4 bases. Germline-derived CDR1 and CDR2 are MNHNY and SVGAGI (reference sequence). CDR3 bases: TGTGCCAGCAGATCCCTAGCGGGGCCTCTCTCAGATACGCAGTATTTT. It specifies CASRSLAGPLSDTQYF.

V and J are TRBV9 and TRBJ1-2; D might be TRBD1 (5 bases). The CDR3 spans 14 residues. Germline values: CDR1 SGDLS, CDR2 YYNGEE. V lost 1 base to trimming and J lost 0 bases, with 7 bases between them. The CDR3 region has the DNA TGTGCCAGCAGCGTACAGGGTGCTAACTATGGCTACACCTTC. Protein sequence: CASSVQGANYGYTF. The full variable domain, in which reference TRBV9 and TRBJ1-2 provide the parts outside the CDR3, is DSGVTQTPKHLITATGQRVTLRCSPRSGDLSVYWYQQSLDQGLQFLIQYYNGEERAKGNILERFSAQQFPDLHSELNLSSLELGDSALYFCASSVQGANYGYTFGSGTRLTVV.

This rearrangement joins TRBV10-3 to TRBJ2-5; 9 nucleotides align to TRBD2. The CDR3 is 14 residues long. Germline CDR1 ENHRY, CDR2 SYGVKD. With 6 bases clipped from V and 5 bases from J, the junction kept 7 bases outside the gene matches. The CDR3 is CAIRGGGAQETQYF. The CDR3 DNA sequence: TGTGCCATCAGGGGCGGGGGGGCCCAGGAGACCCAGTACTTC.

The chain is built from TRBV27 and TRBJ2-2; 8 nucleotides line up with TRBD2. The CDR3 runs 14 residues. Germline V gives CDR1 MNHEY, CDR2 SMNVEV (reference sequence). V lost 5 bases, J lost 5 bases, and 4 bases stayed unmatched. The CDR3 region has the DNA TGTGCCAGCAGTCTCGCGGGGGGAACCGGGGAGCTGTTTTTT. This sequence encodes CASSLAGGTGELFF.

The gene calls are TRBV5-8 and TRBJ1-3, with D unresolved. This CDR3 contains 12 residues. Germline CDR1 is SGHTS and CDR2 is YDEGEE. V lost 0 bases and J 8 bases, leaving 6 bases between the germline ends. The chain's CDR3 is CASSLGLDTIYF. The DNA of the CDR3 is TGTGCCAGCAGCTTGGGCCTAGACACCATATATTTT.

J is TRBJ2-5 and V is TRBV29-1, with a tentative D call TRBD2 (7 bases). The DNA end is more similar to TRBJ2-7, so the J call may be wrong. CDR3 length: 13 residues. Germline values: CDR1 SQVTM, CDR2 ANQGSEA. Here the CDR3 DNA reads TGCAGCGTCAAGGGGGGGAGCTCCTACGAGCAGTACTTC. The encoded protein is CSVKGGSSYEQYF.

The genes are TRBV5-1 and TRBJ1-4, with 8 bases lining up with TRBD1. V gave up 2 bases and J gave up 5 bases; unmatched junction bases: 5. The CDR3 covers 15 residues. The germline V gene has CDR1 SGHRS and CDR2 YFSETQ. The CDR3 DNA reads as TGCGCCAGCAGCTTCGGACAGGGAGAGAATGAAAAACTGTTTTTT. Residues: CASSFGQGENEKLFF.

Within the sample, this clone is medium-sized. The genes are TRBV25-1 and TRBJ2-4; 8 positions agree with TRBD2. There are 18 residues in the CDR3. Germline trimming cut 3 bases from V and 0 bases from J; bases unmatched to any gene: 10. CDR1 MGHDK and CDR2 SYGVNS come from the germline V gene. This CDR3 is CASSDHSGGALAKNIQYF. The CDR3 region has the DNA TGTGCCAGCAGTGACCACTCGGGGGGGGCTTTAGCCAAAAACATTCAGTACTTC.

The CDR3 protein is CASSDPSGGIQETQYF. CDR3 nucleotide sequence: TGTGCCAGCAGTGACCCTAGCGGGGGGATCCAAGAGACCCAGTACTTC. The rearrangement joins TRBV6-1 to TRBJ2-5; 11 nucleotides align to TRBD2. Germline CDR1 MNHNS, CDR2 SASEGT. The ends lost 3 bases at V and 1 base at J; junction bases unmatched: 4. The CDR3 has 16 residues.

The chain employs TRBV5-8 and TRBJ2-3; 9 bases are shared with TRBD1. The CDR3 runs to 15 residues. Unmatched junction bases numbered 6, after V lost 4 bases and J lost 3 bases. Germline CDR1 SGHTS, CDR2 YDEGEE. The CDR3 bases are TGTGCCAGCAGCACCCGGGACAGGGTGACAGATACGCAGTATTTT. As protein: CASSTRDRVTDTQYF.

The CDR3 nucleotides read TGTGCCAGCAGTGACCCCGGAAACCTAGGGGTCGAGCAGTACTTC. Protein sequence: CASSDPGNLGVEQYF. V and J are TRBV25-1 and TRBJ2-7; D possibly corresponds to TRBD1 (5 bases). Germline V CDR1 and CDR2: MGHDK, SYGVNS. This CDR3 comprises 15 residues. The ends were cut back, 3 bases at V and 6 bases at J, with 18 bases in the middle.

V and J are TRBV13 and TRBJ2-1, with 8 bases aligning to TRBD1. CDR3 length: 17 residues. The J segment lost 6 bases and the V segment lost 4 bases, leaving 14 bases of the junction unmatched. Germline CDR1 is PRHDT and CDR2 is FYEKMQ (reference sequence). CDR3 in amino acids: CASSSWTGKGIGNEQFF. Written as DNA, the CDR3 is TGTGCCAGCAGCTCTTGGACAGGGAAGGGTATAGGCAATGAGCAGTTCTTC.

This rearrangement joins TRBV7-3 to TRBJ1-1, with 8 bases fitting TRBD1. The CDR3 has 13 residues. The J segment lost 8 bases and the V segment lost 6 bases, leaving 8 bases of the junction unmatched. Germline CDR1 and CDR2: SGHTA and FQGTGA. This CDR3 reads CASSLGQAGEAFF. The CDR3 coding sequence is TGTGCCAGCAGTCTGGGACAGGCCGGGGAAGCTTTCTTT.

The rearrangement links TRBV19 to TRBJ1-2; D unclear. The CDR3 is made up of 14 amino acids. The germline gives CDR1 LNHDA, CDR2 SQIVND (reference sequence). The V end was cut by 5 bases, the J end by 8 bases, with 18 bases between. The CDR3 is CASSSDGAREGYTF. The CDR3 coding sequence is TGTGCCAGTAGTTCGGACGGTGCGAGGGAAGGCTACACCTTC.

The V gene is TRBV7-9, the J gene TRBJ1-5; 10 bases line up with TRBD1. The ends lost 0 bases at V and 6 bases at J; junction bases unmatched: 2. The CDR3 is 15 amino acids. Germline V lookup: CDR1 SEHNR, CDR2 FQNEAQ (reference sequence). CDR3 sequence reads: CASSLAGQGIQPQHF. CDR3 in DNA: TGTGCCAGCAGCTTAGCGGGACAGGGGATTCAGCCCCAGCATTTT.

The V call is TRBV6-1, the J call TRBJ1-2; D is perhaps TRBD1 (6 bases). The CDR3 spans 14 residues. CDR1 MNHNS and CDR2 SASEGT come from the germline V gene. Trimming took 5 bases from V and 5 from J, leaving 15 bases between them. In DNA form, the CDR3 reads TGTGCCAGCAGTACAGGGAGGGAGCCTTATGGCTACACCTTC. The encoded protein is CASSTGREPYGYTF.

This chain uses TRBV2 with TRBJ2-1; 9 bases line up with TRBD1. This CDR3 is built from 14 residues. Unmatched junction bases numbered 6, after V lost 9 bases and J lost 3 bases. In germline, CDR1 is SNHLY, CDR2 FYNNEI. The CDR3: CARLRQGGYNEQFF. As DNA, the CDR3 is TGTGCCAGGCTCCGACAGGGGGGCTACAATGAGCAGTTCTTC.

The J gene is TRBJ1-1, the V gene TRBV15; 7 bases map to TRBD1. CDR3 size: 12 residues. Trimming cost V 3 bases and J 8 bases; bases outside gene matches: 3. CDR1 is LNHNV and CDR2 is YYDKDF in the germline V gene (reference sequence). DNA for the CDR3: TGTGCCACCAGCAGGGGACAGCCCGAAGCTTTCTTT. It codes for CATSRGQPEAFF.

The CDR3 DNA sequence: TGTGCCAGCAGCTCGGGGGTCGGGGGGCTTTCGAATGAGCAGTTCTTC. Translated: CASSSGVGGLSNEQFF. The chain uses TRBV9 and TRBJ2-1; tentatively, D is TRBD2 (7 bases). The CDR3 is 16 residues long. The germline V gene has CDR1 SGDLS and CDR2 YYNGEE. The ends were cut back, 4 bases at V and 7 bases at J, with 21 bases in the middle.

The rearrangement uses TRBV5-6 and TRBJ2-1, with 9 bases aligning to TRBD2. The trim removed 0 bases at V and 10 bases at J, leaving 8 bases unmatched. CDR3 length: 15 amino acids. Germline CDR1 reads SGHDT; CDR2 reads YYEEEE. The CDR3 reads CASSLVARGGVEQFF. CDR3 sequence (DNA): TGTGCCAGCAGCTTGGTGGCGCGGGGGGGCGTGGAGCAGTTCTTC.

This chain joins TRBV6-5 and TRBJ2-1; 8 nucleotides line up with TRBD1. Germline trimming cut 5 bases from V and 6 bases from J; bases unmatched to any gene: 3. The CDR3 is 13 residues long. From germline, CDR1 is MNHEY and CDR2 SVGAGI. CDR3 DNA: TGTGCCAGCAGTCCGACAGGGGCCAATGAGCAGTTCTTC. As protein: CASSPTGANEQFF.

This chain uses TRBV5-5 with TRBJ2-1, with D maybe TRBD1 (5 bases). V was shortened by 2 bases and J by 2 bases, with 8 bases between the two germline ends. Germline V gene lookup returns CDR1 SGHKS and CDR2 YYEKEE (reference sequence). This CDR3 is built from 14 residues. The CDR3 DNA reads TGTGCCAGCAGCTTAGGGGCGGCCTACAATGAGCAGTTCTTC. Protein product: CASSLGAAYNEQFF. The whole variable domain, remainder taken from reference TRBV5-5 and TRBJ2-1, is DAGVTQSPTHLIKTRGQQVTLRCSPISGHKSVSWYQQVLGQGPQFIFQYYEKEERGRGNFPDRFSARQFPNYSSELNVNALLLGDSALYLCASSLGAAYNEQFFGPGTRLTVL.

The chain links TRBV2 to TRBJ2-3, with 7 bases that match TRBD1. There are 14 residues in the CDR3. Germline V CDR1 and CDR2: SNHLY, FYNNEI. After removal of 0 bases from V and 7 bases from J, the junction contained 4 bases not matched to a gene. The CDR3 region has the DNA TGTGCCAGCAGTGAAGCGGTACAGGGGTATACGCAGTATTTT. Translating gives CASSEAVQGYTQYF.

This clone came up once. The CDR3 bases are TGTGCCACCTGGACAGGAAGCGTCCTCGGTTCACCCCTCCACTTT. Translation: CATWTGSVLGSPLHF. The chain joins TRBV10-3 to TRBJ1-6, with TRBD1 identical over 7 bases. The CDR3 is 15 amino acids. V shed 10 bases and J 9 bases; nucleotides not matched to a gene: 15. The germline CDR1 and CDR2 sequences are ENHRY and SYGVKD.

V usage is TRBV6-6 and J usage is TRBJ2-1; TRBD2 agrees at 8 bases. CDR1 and CDR2 (germline): MNHNY, SVGAGI (reference sequence). J was trimmed by 5 bases and V by 11 bases; bases with no gene match: 14. The CDR3 loop spans 15 amino acids. The CDR3 nucleotides are TGTGCCGCCTTCTCGGGCGGGGGGCTTGACAATGAGCAGTTCTTC. It codes for CAAFSGGGLDNEQFF.

This clone was recorded a few times. The chain links TRBV30 to TRBJ1-1; D may be TRBD1 (5 bases). Germline values: CDR1 GTSNPN, CDR2 SVGIG (reference sequence). With 5 bases removed from V and 6 bases from J, the gap between germline ends came to 19 bases. The CDR3 length is 14 residues. CDR3: CAWAQDTPSSEAFF. CDR3 sequence (DNA): TGTGCCTGGGCCCAGGACACACCATCCTCTGAAGCTTTCTTT.